This TCR beta chain stems from a study of T cell changes during pregnancy in multiple sclerosis. The assay was immunoSEQ multiplex PCR, and TCRdb's table has in-frame clones only and misses some. The sample records roughly 35,000 clones, roughly 85% being singletons. The CDR3 sequence is 15 residues long. V lost 1 base and J lost 3, with 9 bases in between. CDR1 is KGHSH, CDR2 LQKENI, per germline. The genes are TRBV18 and TRBJ2-2; no firm D call. This TCR came from a female donor with multiple sclerosis, enrolled in a pregnancy study. The source was CD4+ T cells from peripheral blood mononuclear cells, collected before pregnancy. CDR3 residues: CASSPRQKDTGELFF. The CDR3 DNA reads TGTGCCAGCTCACCACGTCAGAAAGACACCGGGGAGCTGTTTTTT.